This T cell receptor beta chain is drawn from a study of identical twins. Study-wide results and limits: Beta out-of-frame sequences showed weaker excess sharing between twins. Insertions were reduced in abundant cord blood beta clonotypes but not in memory repertoires.

Trimming pared 6 bases from V and 7 bases from J, leaving 9 bases between. The CDR3 covers 12 residues. In this sample, this clonotype turned up a few times. Its cognate antigen is unknown. A universal primer site was incorporated via template switching, and the cDNA contained unique molecular identifiers. TCRdb re-called the 5' RACE reads through MiXCR, storing one row per CDR3 protein. Of about 530,000 distinct CDR3 sequences in the sample, around 22% were seen once. This same sample was also taken into another study, of yellow fever vaccine responses in identical twins.

The sample comprised CD4+ T cells sorted from blood. V is TRBV12-3 or TRBV12-4 and J is TRBJ1-4; D is unresolved. The clonotype originates from a woman under 30 in good health. CDR3 nucleotide sequence: TGTGCCAGCAGGGGTATAGGTGAAAAACTGTTTTTT. It codes for CASRGIGEKLFF.